The 14 T cell receptor beta chains listed next were all sequenced from one sample in a study of read filtering for tumor transcriptome and immune sequencing. Molecular barcoded adaptors covering alpha/delta and beta/gamma chains were used on about 390 ng RNA. TCRdb called the reads again in MiXCR, with one record for every CDR3 protein. The data show about 50,000 distinct CDR3 sequences, around 20% seen once. The material sequenced was a population of CD138-negative cells sorted from bone marrow. These receptor sequences come from a donor at least 40 years old with multiple myeloma.

Regarding this clonotype: A clone one base away is much larger, so this may be a read error. The chain couples TRBV21-1 to TRBJ1-5; no DNA check was done on the table's D call, TRBD1. TRBV21-1 is a recognized pseudogene. The CDR3 is made up of 16 amino acids. The CDR3 coding sequence is TGTGCCAGCAGCTTACACAGGGGGGGGCGTTGTCAGCCCCAGCATTTT. Protein: CASSLHRGGRCQPQHF.

This clonotype has a count of ten or more. J is TRBJ2-7 and V is TRBV28, with 7 bases identical to TRBD1. This CDR3 has 14 amino acids. Germline CDR1 is MDHEN and CDR2 is SYDVKM. After removal of 5 bases from V and 3 bases from J, the junction contained 7 bases not matched to a gene. The CDR3 DNA reads as TGTGCCAGCAGTCCCCCCGGACAGGACTACGAGCAGTACTTC. It yields the protein CASSPPGQDYEQYF.

The rearrangement uses TRBV7-2 and TRBJ2-7, with D perhaps assigned TRBD1 or TRBD2 (5 bases each). The CDR3 is 14 residues long. Trimming pared 3 bases from V and 6 bases from J, leaving 15 bases between. Germline CDR1 SGHTA, CDR2 FQGNSA. The CDR3 region has the DNA TGTGCCAGCAGCTTTTCCAGGGAGTTGAGCGAGCAGTACTTC. Protein sequence: CASSFSRELSEQYF.

Regarding this clonotype: A much larger clone lies one base from this, so it may be a read error. The chain recombines TRBV29-1 with TRBJ1-1; no clear D. V dropped 4 bases and J dropped 0 bases, with 9 bases sitting between them. This CDR3 is built from 13 residues. Germline CDR1 is SQVTM and CDR2 is ANQGSEA. CDR3 bases: TGCAGCGTTGGGGAGGCAGTGAACACTGAAGCTTTCTTT. Translation: CSVGEAVNTEAFF.

There are a few counts of this clonotype. V and J are TRBV11-2 and TRBJ1-5, with a tentative D call TRBD1 (5 bases). Germline CDR1 and CDR2: SGHAT and FQNNGV. The CDR3 contains 15 residues. Trimming left V 6 bases short and J 4 bases short, with 16 bases between. CDR3 DNA: TGTGCCAGCAGTTTCGACAGCAGCCTAAATCAGCCCCAGCATTTT. This translates into CASSFDSSLNQPQHF. The full variable domain, in which reference TRBV11-2 and TRBJ1-5 provide the parts outside the CDR3, is EAGVAQSPRYKIIEKRQSVAFWCNPISGHATLYWYQQILGQGPKLLIQFQNNGVVDDSQLPKDRFSAERLKGVDSTLKIQPAKLEDSAVYLCASSFDSSLNQPQHFGDGTRLSIL.

This chain joins TRBV5-1 and TRBJ2-1; 8 nucleotides match TRBD1. There are 14 residues in the CDR3. V trimming: 3 bases; J trimming: 6 bases; junction bases outside the gene matches: 5. CDR1 SGHRS and CDR2 YFSETQ come from the germline V gene. In nucleotides, the CDR3 is TGCGCCAGCAGCTGGGACAGGAATACCAATGAGCAGTTCTTC. Translating gives CASSWDRNTNEQFF. Using reference TRBV5-1 and TRBJ2-1 for the parts outside the CDR3, the full variable domain is KAGVTQTPRYLIKTRGQQVTLSCSPISGHRSVSWYQQTPGQGLQFLFEYFSETQRNKGNFPGRFSGRQFSNSRSEMNVSTLELGDSALYLCASSWDRNTNEQFFGPGTRLTVL.

In this sample, this clonotype turned up many times. The V gene is TRBV12-2, the J gene TRBJ1-1; the table gives TRBD1 as D, unverified against the DNA. TRBV12-2 is a listed pseudogene. The CDR3 loop spans 14 amino acids. The CDR3 sequence: CASRFLQGAVEAFF. CDR3 sequence (DNA): TGTGCAAGTCGCTTCCTACAGGGGGCCGTTGAAGCTTTCTTT.

Many counts were recorded for this clonotype. The chain links TRBV7-2 to TRBJ2-1; D is perhaps TRBD1 or TRBD2 (5 bases each). Trimming removed 1 base from V and 6 bases from J, with 7 bases in between. The V gene's germline CDR1 is SGHTA and CDR2 FQGNSA. This CDR3 has 13 residues. CDR3 in amino acids: CASSLGGGNEQFF. CDR3 sequence (DNA): TGTGCCAGCAGCTTAGGTGGGGGCAATGAGCAGTTCTTC. Complete variable domain (other parts from reference TRBV7-2 and TRBJ2-1): GAGVSQSPSNKVTEKGKDVELRCDPISGHTALYWYRQSLGQGLEFLIYFQGNSAPDKSGLPSDRFSAERTGGSVSTLTIQRTQQEDSAVYLCASSLGGGNEQFFGPGTRLTVL.

The sample holds many counts of this clonotype. The genes are TRBV7-3 and TRBJ2-1; D unclear. This CDR3 contains 13 residues. Trimming shortened V by 0 bases and J by 13 bases, and 13 bases separated the two germline ends. Germline-derived CDR1 and CDR2 are SGHTA and FQGTGA. The CDR3 reads CASSLTRVEIQFF. In DNA form, the CDR3 reads TGTGCCAGCAGCTTAACTCGAGTAGAGATACAGTTCTTC.

This clonotype came up many times. V and J are TRBV28 and TRBJ1-4; no definite D call. CDR1 is MDHEN and CDR2 is SYDVKM in the germline V gene. The V end lost 10 bases, the J end lost 5 bases, and 11 bases lay between the germline ends. This CDR3 contains 12 residues. The CDR3 protein is CATSLLNEKLFF. The CDR3 bases are TGTGCCACTTCGCTTCTAAATGAAAAACTGTTTTTT. Variable domain in full (rest from reference TRBV28 and TRBJ1-4): DVKVTQSSRYLVKRTGEKVFLECVQDMDHENMFWYRQDPGLGLRLIYFSYDVKMKEKGDIPEGYSVSREKKERFSLILESASTNQTSMYLCATSLLNEKLFFGSGTQLSVL.

A word on this clonotype: Just one base apart from a much larger clone, this may be a read error. This is likely a read error, given that the CDR3 carries no conserved phenylalanine or tryptophan at its end. This chain connects TRBV5-6 to TRBJ2-5; tentatively, D is TRBD2 (5 bases). Per the germline V gene, CDR1 is SGHDT and CDR2 is YYEEEE. V gave up 4 bases and J gave up 4 bases, with 11 bases separating them. There are 13 residues in the CDR3. The CDR3 here is CASSPGRRETQYS. CDR3 nucleotides: TGTGCCAGCAGCCCGGGAAGAAGAGAGACCCAGTACTCC.

In its sample, this clonotype was seen many times. The chain carries TRBV2 and TRBJ2-6, with 8 bases identical to TRBD1. This CDR3 has 16 amino acids. V gave up 8 bases and J gave up 1 base; unmatched junction bases: 7. The germline V gene has CDR1 SNHLY and CDR2 FYNNEI. The CDR3 sequence: CASGTGPFSGANVLTF. CDR3 nucleotides: TGTGCCAGCGGGACAGGTCCGTTTTCTGGGGCCAACGTCCTGACTTTC.

This clonotype was counted at least ten times. This chain's CDR3 is CASSLIPVYSGANVLTF. In DNA form, the CDR3 reads TGTGCCAGCAGCTTAATTCCTGTTTACTCTGGGGCCAACGTCCTGACTTTC. The J gene is TRBJ2-6, the V gene TRBV7-2; D not resolved. Trimming stripped 2 bases from V and 0 bases from J, with 11 bases between. Looked up from germline, CDR1 is SGHTA and CDR2 is FQGNSA. The CDR3 totals 17 residues. Full variable domain (rest looked up from reference TRBV7-2 and TRBJ2-6): GAGVSQSPSNKVTEKGKDVELRCDPISGHTALYWYRQSLGQGLEFLIYFQGNSAPDKSGLPSDRFSAERTGGSVSTLTIQRTQQEDSAVYLCASSLIPVYSGANVLTFGAGSRLTVL.

The rearrangement uses TRBV19 and TRBJ2-1; D remains unclear. The CDR3 spans 12 residues. Trimming removed 0 bases at V and 8 bases at J, with 5 bases between. Looked up from germline, CDR1 is LNHDA and CDR2 is SQIVND (reference sequence). CDR3 coding DNA: TGTGCCAGTAGTATAGAAGGGCATGAGCAGTTCTTC. Amino acids: CASSIEGHEQFF.